The 10 T cell receptor beta chains given below trace back to one sample, sequenced in a study of cytomegalovirus exposure and HLA in healthy donors. Sequencing was performed with immunoSEQ multiplex PCR; in TCRdb, only in-frame clones are kept and a portion is missing. The table has over 150,000 clones, 70% to 90% seen once. Input material: PBMCs. The receptors here all came from a woman between 18 and 29 years old in good health and CMV-seronegative.

This rearrangement joins TRBV6-5 to TRBJ1-2; TRBD1 agrees at 7 bases. Trimming at V came to 2 bases and at J to 6 bases, leaving 9 bases not matched to a gene. The CDR3 loop spans 15 amino acids. Germline-derived CDR1 and CDR2 are MNHEY and SVGAGI. The CDR3 loop reads CASSYIVRGKNGYTF. CDR3 in DNA: TGTGCCAGCAGTTACATAGTCAGGGGGAAAAATGGCTACACCTTC.

The J gene is TRBJ2-5, the V gene TRBV7-3; D remains ambiguous. The V end lost 1 base, the J end lost 2 bases, and 8 bases lay between the germline ends. Germline-derived CDR1 and CDR2 are SGHTA and FQGTGA. This CDR3 is 14 amino acids long. This CDR3 reads CASSLSGAQETQYF. CDR3 DNA sequence: TGTGCCAGCAGCTTAAGCGGAGCGCAAGAGACCCAGTACTTC. The full variable domain, its missing parts supplied by reference TRBV7-3 and TRBJ2-5, is GAGVSQTPSNKVTEKGKYVELRCDPISGHTALYWYRQSLGQGPEFLIYFQGTGAADDSGLPNDRFFAVRPEGSVSTLKIQRTERGDSAVYLCASSLSGAQETQYFGPGTRLLVL.

V is TRBV11-3 and J is TRBJ2-3; D remains unclear. V was pared by 3 bases and J by 4 bases, with 5 bases between. Per germline, CDR1 SGHNT and CDR2 YENEEA. CDR3 length equals 12 residues. This CDR3 reads CASSLGSDTQYF. CDR3 DNA: TGTGCCAGCAGCTTGGGCTCAGATACGCAGTATTTT.

J is TRBJ2-3 and V is TRBV10-2; TRBD2 aligns across 9 bases. Germline CDR1 and CDR2: WSHSY and SAAADI. Losses at the gene ends were 7 bases for V and 3 bases for J; bases not matched to a gene: 20. The CDR3 is made up of 19 amino acids. The CDR3 sequence is CASISGWAAGGANTDTQYF. The CDR3 DNA sequence: TGCGCCAGCATCAGCGGATGGGCGGCGGGGGGGGCCAATACAGATACGCAGTATTTT.

CDR3 nucleotides: TGTGCCAGCAGCTTAGGGACTAGCGGGGTTAGGAAGTACTTC. It specifies CASSLGTSGVRKYF. V gene TRBV5-6 combines with J gene TRBJ2-4; 13 bases agree with TRBD2. CDR1 is SGHDT, CDR2 YYEEEE, per germline. The CDR3 totals 14 residues. V lost 2 bases, J lost 14 bases, and 7 bases stayed unmatched.

The V and J genes are TRBV7-9 and TRBJ2-2, with D possibly being TRBD2 (6 bases). The germline V gene encodes CDR1 SEHNR and CDR2 FQNEAQ (reference sequence). CDR3 size: 18 residues. V lost 4 bases to trimming and J lost 3 bases, with 21 bases between them. This CDR3 is CASSSGKPAGPYTGELFF. For the CDR3, the DNA is TGTGCCAGCAGCTCGGGGAAACCAGCGGGCCCGTACACCGGGGAGCTGTTTTTT.

CDR3 bases: TGTGCCTGGAGTCGGACAGGGGCCTTGAGCTCTGGGGCCAACGTCCTGACTTTC. Translated: CAWSRTGALSSGANVLTF. The V and J genes are TRBV30 and TRBJ2-6; 9 nucleotides agree with TRBD1. Losses at the gene ends were 2 bases for V and 0 bases for J; bases not matched to a gene: 8. CDR3 size: 18 residues. Germline CDR1 reads GTSNPN; CDR2 reads SVGIG (reference sequence).

CDR3 loop: CASSFTGGGTDTQYF. DNA for the CDR3: TGTGCCAGCAGTTTCACAGGGGGCGGCACAGATACGCAGTATTTT. The V and J genes are TRBV7-9 and TRBJ2-3, with TRBD1 matching 9 bases. Looked up from germline, CDR1 is SEHNR and CDR2 is FQNEAQ (reference sequence). The length of the CDR3 is 15 residues. The V gene end was trimmed by 6 bases and the J gene end by 1 base; junction bases not matched to a gene: 5.

This clone has just a few counts. V is TRBV21-1 and J is TRBJ2-2; the table names TRBD1, a call not compared with the DNA. TRBV21-1 is noted as a pseudogene. CDR3 length: 15 residues. The CDR3 sequence is CASSKGQGNTGELFF. CDR3 DNA: TGTGCCAGCAGCAAAGGACAGGGGAACACCGGGGAGCTGTTTTTT.

This chain links TRBV7-9 with TRBJ2-1, with 11 bases identical to TRBD1. CDR1 is SEHNR, CDR2 FQNEAQ, per germline (reference sequence). This CDR3 spans 17 amino acids. V lost 5 bases, J lost 4 bases, and 10 bases stayed unmatched. CDR3 in amino acids: CASSGKGQGGLYNEQFF. CDR3 nucleotides: TGTGCCAGCAGCGGTAAGGGACAGGGGGGACTTTACAATGAGCAGTTCTTC.